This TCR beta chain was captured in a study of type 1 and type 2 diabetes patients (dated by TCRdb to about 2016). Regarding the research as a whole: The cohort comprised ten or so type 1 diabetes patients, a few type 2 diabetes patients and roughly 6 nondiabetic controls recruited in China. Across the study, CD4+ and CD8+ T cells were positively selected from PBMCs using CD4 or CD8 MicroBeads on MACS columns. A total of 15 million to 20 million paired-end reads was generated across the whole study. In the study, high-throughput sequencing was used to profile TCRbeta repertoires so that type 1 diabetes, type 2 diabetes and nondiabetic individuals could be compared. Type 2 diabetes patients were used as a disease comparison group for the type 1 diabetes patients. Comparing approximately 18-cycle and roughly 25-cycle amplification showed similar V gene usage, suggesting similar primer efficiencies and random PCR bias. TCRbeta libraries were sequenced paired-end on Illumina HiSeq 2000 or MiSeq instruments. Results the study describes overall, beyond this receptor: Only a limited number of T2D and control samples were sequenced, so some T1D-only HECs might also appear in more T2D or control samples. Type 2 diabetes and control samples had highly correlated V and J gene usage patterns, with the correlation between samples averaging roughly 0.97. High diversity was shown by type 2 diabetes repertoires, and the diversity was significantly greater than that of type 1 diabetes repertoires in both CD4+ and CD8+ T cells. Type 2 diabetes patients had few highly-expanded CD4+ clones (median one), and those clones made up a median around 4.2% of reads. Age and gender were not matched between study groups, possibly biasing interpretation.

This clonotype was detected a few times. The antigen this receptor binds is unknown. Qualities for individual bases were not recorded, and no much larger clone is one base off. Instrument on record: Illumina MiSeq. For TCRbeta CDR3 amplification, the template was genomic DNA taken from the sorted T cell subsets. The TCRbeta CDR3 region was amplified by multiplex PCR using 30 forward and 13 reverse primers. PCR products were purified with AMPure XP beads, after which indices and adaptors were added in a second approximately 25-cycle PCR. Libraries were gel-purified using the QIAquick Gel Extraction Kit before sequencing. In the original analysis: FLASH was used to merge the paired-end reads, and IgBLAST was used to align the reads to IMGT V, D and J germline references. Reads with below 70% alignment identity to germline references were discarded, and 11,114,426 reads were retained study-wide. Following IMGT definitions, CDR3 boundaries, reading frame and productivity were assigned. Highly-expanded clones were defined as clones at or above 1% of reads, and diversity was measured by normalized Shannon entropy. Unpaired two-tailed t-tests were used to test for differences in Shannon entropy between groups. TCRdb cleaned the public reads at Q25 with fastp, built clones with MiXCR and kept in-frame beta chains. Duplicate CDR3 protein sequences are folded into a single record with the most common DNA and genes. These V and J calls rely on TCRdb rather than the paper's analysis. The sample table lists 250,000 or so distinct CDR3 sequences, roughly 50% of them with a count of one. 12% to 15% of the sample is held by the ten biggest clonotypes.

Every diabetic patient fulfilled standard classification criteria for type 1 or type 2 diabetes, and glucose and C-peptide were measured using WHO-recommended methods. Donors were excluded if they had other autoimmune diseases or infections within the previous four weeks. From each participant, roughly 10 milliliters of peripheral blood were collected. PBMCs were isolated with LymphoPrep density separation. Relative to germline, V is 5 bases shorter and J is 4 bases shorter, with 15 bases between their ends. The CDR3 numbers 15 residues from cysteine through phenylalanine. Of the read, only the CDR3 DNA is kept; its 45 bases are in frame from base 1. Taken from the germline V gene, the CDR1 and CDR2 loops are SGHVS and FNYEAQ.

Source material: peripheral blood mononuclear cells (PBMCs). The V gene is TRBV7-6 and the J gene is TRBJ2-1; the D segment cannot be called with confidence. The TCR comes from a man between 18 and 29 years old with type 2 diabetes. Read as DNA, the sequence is TGTGCCAGCAGCCCCCAGCCTTTGGGATACAATGAGCAGTTCTTC. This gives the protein CASSPQPLGYNEQFF. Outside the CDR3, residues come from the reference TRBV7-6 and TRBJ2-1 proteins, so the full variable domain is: GAGVSQSPRYKVTKRGQDVALRCDPISGHVSLYWYRQALGQGPEFLTYFNYEAQQDKSGLPNDRFSAERPEGSISTLTIQRTEQRDSAMYRCASSPQPLGYNEQFFGPGTRLTVL.